A selection of T cell receptor beta chains follows, all from one sample in a study of blood T cell repertoires in COVID-19. The assay was immunoSEQ multiplex PCR, and TCRdb's table has in-frame clones only and misses some. In the table there are roughly 430,000 clones, around nine tenths of which are singletons. The source material was PBMCs or T cells enriched from blood (not recorded which). Source of these receptors: a woman aged 18-29 years who had been exposed to COVID-19. Both conserved end residues are part of each CDR3. D genes are given only for firm matches. The size field is filled for only some rows; it gives once, few, many or a size class.

. TRBJ1-4 TRBD1 TRBV7-2 TGTGCCAGCAGCCGGTCAGGGGGCTTAATTGAAAAACTGTTTTTT CASSRSGGLIEKLFF
. TRBJ1-4 TRBD1 TRBV28 TGTGCCAGCTTAGACAGGGGCCCTAATGAAAAACTGTTTTTT CASLDRGPNEKLFF
. TRBJ2-4 TRBD2 TRBV5-6 TGTGCCAGCAGCTTACTTTCGGGAGGGCTCGCCAAAAACATTCAGTACTTC CASSLLSGGLAKNIQYF
. TRBJ2-2 . TRBV5-6 TGTGCCAGCAGCTTGGGAGGGCGGACCGGGGAGCTGTTTTTT CASSLGGRTGELFF
. TRBJ2-7 TRBD2 TRBV9 TGTGCCAGCAGCGTAGAGGGAGGCCTAGCGGGAGTCGAGGAGCAGTACTTC CASSVEGGLAGVEEQYF
once TRBJ2-7 TRBD2 TRBV6-5 TGTGCCAGCAGTTCGGAGCGGGGGAGGCCCTACGAGCAGTACTTC CASSSERGRPYEQYF
. TRBJ2-7 . TRBV20-1 TGCAGTGCTACTGAAGGGGACTACGAGCAGTACTTC CSATEGDYEQYF
. TRBJ1-4 . TRBV2 TGTGCCAGCAGTTCCCGTTCAACTAATGAAAAACTGTTTTTT CASSSRSTNEKLFF
. TRBJ1-5 . TRBV6-1 TGTGCCAGCAGTGAGGACTATTTAAGCAATCAGCCCCAGCATTTT CASSEDYLSNQPQHF
. TRBJ2-5 . TRBV28 TGTGCCAGCAGCCTACTGGGGGGATCGCTCGAGACCCAGTACTTC CASSLLGGSLETQYF
. TRBJ2-1 . TRBV6-5 TGTGCCAGCAGTACGGGACTCCACTACAATGAGCAGTTCTTC CASSTGLHYNEQFF
. TRBJ2-7 TRBD1 TRBV7-2 TGTGCCAGCAGCTGGAAGAGACAGGGCGGCTACGAGCAGTACTTC CASSWKRQGGYEQYF
. TRBJ2-1 . TRBV2 TGTGCCAGCTCACTTACCTATTTGTACAATGAGCAGTTCTTC CASSLTYLYNEQFF
. TRBJ2-1 TRBD2 TRBV6-4 TGTGCCAGCAGTGACCCCGCTCGGACTAGCAATGAGCAGTTCTTC CASSDPARTSNEQFF
. TRBJ2-7 TRBD1 TRBV5-1 TGCGCCAGCAGCCTGGACAGGGGGAGCTCCTACGAGCAGTACTTC CASSLDRGSSYEQYF
. TRBJ2-1 TRBD2 TRBV30 TGTGCCGGCCGGGCGGGGGGAGGGAATGAGCAGTTCTTC CAGRAGGGNEQFF
. TRBJ2-7 TRBD1 TRBV9 TGTGCCAGCAGCGTAGAGGACAGGTCTTACGAGCAGTACTTC CASSVEDRSYEQYF
. TRBJ2-1 TRBD2 TRBV11-3 TGTGCCAGCAGCTTAGAATCCGGGCTAGCGGGGGGAAATTACAATGAGCAGTTCTTC CASSLESGLAGGNYNEQFF
. TRBJ2-2 . TRBV5-4 TGTGCCAGCAGCCCGGGGAATTCGAACACCGGGGAGCTGTTTTTT CASSPGNSNTGELFF
. TRBJ2-7 . TRBV28 TGTGCCAGCAGTCAAGCCCTGTACGAGCAGTACTTC CASSQALYEQYF
. TRBJ2-3 . TRBV7-6 TGTGCCAGCAGCTTATTGGGGCGGGGTAGCCCTAGCTACCGCCGAACAGATACGCAGTATTTT CASSLLGRGSPSYRRTDTQYF
. TRBJ2-1 TRBD2 TRBV11-2 TGTGCCAGCAGCTTAACTAGCGGGAGTAGTAATGAGCAGTTCTTC CASSLTSGSSNEQFF
. TRBJ2-7 . TRBV5-1 TGCGCCAGCACCCTCCTAGGGACACCGGGCCTCTCCTACGAGCAGTACTTC CASTLLGTPGLSYEQYF
. TRBJ2-5 . TRBV20-1 TGCAGTGCTACCCGGGGGGAGACCCAGTACTTC CSATRGETQYF
once TRBJ2-7 TRBD2 TRBV5-1 TGCGCCAGCAGCTCCAGCGGGACCTCCTACGAGCAGTACTTC CASSSSGTSYEQYF
few TRBJ1-1 TRBD1 TRBV28 TGTGCCAGCAGTTTACCTAAGGGGGCTATGAGAACTGAAGCTTTCTTT CASSLPKGAMRTEAFF
. TRBJ1-1 TRBD1 TRBV5-1 TGCGCCAGCAGGCCCGGGACAGGGTTATGGAACACTGAAGCTTTCTTT CASRPGTGLWNTEAFF
. TRBJ1-2 . TRBV28 TGTGCCAGCAGGGCGGGGTACTACGGCTACACCTTC CASRAGYYGYTF
. TRBJ2-3 TRBD2 TRBV7-9 TGTGCCAGCAGCTTAGTTTTCGGGACTAGCGCGACATTGGCAGATACGCAGTATTTT CASSLVFGTSATLADTQYF
. TRBJ1-1 TRBD1 TRBV6-5 TGTGCCAGTTCAGGGGGAAGGACTGAAGCTTTCTTT CASSGGRTEAFF
. TRBJ1-5 TRBD1 TRBV30 TGTGCCTGGAGTGTAGACGGGACAGGGGTACAGGGGAATCAGCCCCAGCATTTT CAWSVDGTGVQGNQPQHF
. TRBJ2-5 TRBD2 TRBV4-2 TGTGCCAGCAGCCAAGAATTCTCACTAGCGGGACAAGAGACCCAGTACTTC CASSQEFSLAGQETQYF
. TRBJ2-7 TRBD2 TRBV2 TGTGCCACCCGAGTAGCGGGAGGAGGCTACGAGCAGTACTTC CATRVAGGGYEQYF
. TRBJ2-2 TRBD2 TRBV7-8 TGTGCCAGCAGCGGTCGAGCGGGGGCTTTCGCGAACACCGGGGAGCTGTTTTTT CASSGRAGAFANTGELFF
. TRBJ2-7 TRBD1 TRBV15 TGTGCCACCAGCAGAGCGAGGGGGCGACCCTACGAGCAGTACTTC CATSRARGRPYEQYF
few TRBJ2-1 TRBD2 TRBV4-1 TGCGCCAGCAGCCAAGAGTGGCGGGGGGGAATGGAGCAGTTCTTC CASSQEWRGGMEQFF
. TRBJ1-5 TRBD1 TRBV7-9 TGTGCCAGCAGCCCTGGGACAGGTAATCAGCCCCAGCATTTT CASSPGTGNQPQHF
. TRBJ2-1 . TRBV4-2 TGTGCCAGCAGCCAGCCAGGGAACTACAATGAGCAGTTCTTC CASSQPGNYNEQFF
once TRBJ2-5 TRBD2 TRBV6-5 TGTGCCAGCAGTTACCGGGGGGAGGCGTGGGAGACCCAGTACTTC CASSYRGEAWETQYF
. TRBJ1-1 . TRBV7-2 TGTGCCAGCACCAGTTTCCCTTCCGCGGCGGTGAACACTGAAGCTTTCTTT CASTSFPSAAVNTEAFF
. TRBJ2-7 TRBD2 TRBV27 TGTGCCAGCAGTTTATCGCGGGGGTCCTACGAGCAGTACTTC CASSLSRGSYEQYF
. TRBJ2-5 . TRBV18 TGTGCCAGCTCACCACCCTTACAAGAGACCCAGTACTTC CASSPPLQETQYF